This TCR beta chain was identified in a study of cytomegalovirus exposure and HLA in healthy donors. General study findings and limits: Apparent HLA restriction characterized most CMV-associated TCR beta chains in a later analysis. An assumption of roughly uniform sequencing depth across donors underlay the presence/absence analyses. At a 0.05 false discovery rate, a later analysis found some 18,000 TCR beta sequences to be associated with HLA alleles.

The V gene end was trimmed by 0 bases and the J gene end by 3 bases; junction bases not matched to a gene: 2. Germline V lookup: CDR1 SGHRS, CDR2 YFSETQ. The CDR3 is 15 residues long. About this clone: Its antigen is currently unknown.

This PCR relied on a set of 60 Vbeta primers and 13 Jbeta primers. TCRdb's copy holds only in-frame clones and misses some; the assay was immunoSEQ multiplex PCR. The sample carries about 180,000 clones, roughly 80% recorded once. Every donor was a healthy person donating bone marrow. The V gene is TRBV5-1, the J gene TRBJ1-4; 7 nucleotides agree with TRBD1. Material: PBMCs. The origin of this receptor is a man aged 55 to 69 in good health and CMV-seronegative. CDR3 sequence (DNA): TGCGCCAGCAGCTTGGAGGGGGCGGCTAATGAAAAACTGTTTTTT. Its protein product is CASSLEGAANEKLFF.